The clone carrying this T cell receptor beta chain was observed a handful of times. Its antigen remains unknown. Employing constant-segment primers, 5'RACE generated TCR alpha and TCR beta cDNA libraries bearing sample barcodes and UMIs. TCRdb called the 5' RACE reads again in MiXCR, with one record for every CDR3 protein. The table has about 340,000 distinct CDR3 sequences, 20% seen once. The data derive from a study of T-cell memory formation after mild COVID-19. Study as a whole: TCR clusters largely stayed donor specific.

The CDR3 is 14 amino acids. Trimming took off 3 bases at V and 0 bases at J, with 7 bases between the two ends. Study-level points and caveats: Detection of some responders pre-infection suggested pre-existing cross-reactive memory T cells participated.

Material for sequencing was PBMCs or a T cell subset sorted from them (not recorded which). The J gene is TRBJ2-3, the V gene TRBV12-3 or TRBV12-4; no clear D gene. This sequence was found in a man younger than 35 who had mild COVID-19 (a few samples of this study predate the infection). Cell type and time point are not known. The CDR3 spells CASSFRFSTDTQYF. The CDR3 nucleotides are TGTGCCAGCAGTTTCAGGTTTAGCACAGATACGCAGTATTTT.